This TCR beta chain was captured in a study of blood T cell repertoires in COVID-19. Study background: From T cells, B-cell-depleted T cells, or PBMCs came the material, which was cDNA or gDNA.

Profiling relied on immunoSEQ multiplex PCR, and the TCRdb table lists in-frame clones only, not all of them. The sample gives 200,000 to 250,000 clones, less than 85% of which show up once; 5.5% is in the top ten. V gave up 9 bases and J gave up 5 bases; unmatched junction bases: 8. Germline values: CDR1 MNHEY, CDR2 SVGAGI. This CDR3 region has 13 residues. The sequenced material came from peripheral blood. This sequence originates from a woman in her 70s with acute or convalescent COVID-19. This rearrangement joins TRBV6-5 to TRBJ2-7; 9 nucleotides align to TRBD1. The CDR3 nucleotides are TGTGCCAGTTCCGGGACAGGGTATAACGAGCAGTACTTC. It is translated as CASSGTGYNEQYF.